This entry features one T cell receptor (beta chain) sequence. This sample was taken from a study of blood T cell repertoires in COVID-19. Study-level background: Samples came from the United States, Italy and Spain, spanning acute and convalescent COVID-19.

Clones were read by immunoSEQ multiplex PCR, and TCRdb kept only the in-frame ones, dropping some. The data show approximately 89,000 clones, roughly 80% seen once. The length of the CDR3 is 13 residues. Germline V CDR1 and CDR2: MDHEN, SYDVKM. V was pared by 8 bases and J by 9 bases, with 17 bases between. The source material was peripheral blood. The receptor was isolated from a human donor in a cohort sampled during active COVID-19. This chain joins TRBV28 and TRBJ2-1, with D possibly matching TRBD2 (6 bases). CDR3 loop: CASFSGGQSEQFF. The DNA for the CDR3 is TGTGCCAGCTTTTCCGGGGGTCAGAGTGAGCAGTTCTTC.